Listed below are T cell receptor beta chains from one sample, sequenced in a study of OX40 agonist ivuxolimab in advanced cancers. Generated by immunoSEQ multiplex PCR, the TCRdb table keeps only in-frame clones and is missing some. The sample carries 82,000 or so clones, roughly 90% recorded once. The sequencing here drew on CD4+ or CD8+ T cells sorted from blood, taken in a trial of the OX40 agonist ivuxolimab. These receptor sequences come from an adult with an advanced solid tumor such as melanoma, head and neck, liver or kidney cancer. The CDR3 runs from the conserved cysteine through the conserved F or W. Fields, in order: V gene, clone size, D gene, J gene, CDR3 protein, CDR3 DNA. D genes are given only for firm matches. Only part of the rows carry a size: once, few, many, or a class if the clone is expanded.

TRBV7-2	NA	NA	TRBJ2-5	CASGGTLQETQYF	TGTGCCAGCGGGGGGACTCTCCAAGAGACCCAGTACTTC
TRBV11-2	NA	NA	TRBJ2-3	CASSLDRGPDTQYF	TGTGCCAGCAGCTTAGACCGGGGCCCAGATACGCAGTATTTT
TRBV5-6	NA	NA	TRBJ2-7	CASSFASVYEQYF	TGTGCCAGCAGCTTCGCTAGCGTCTACGAGCAGTACTTC
TRBV18	NA	NA	TRBJ2-1	CASSPAGRRNNEQFF	TGTGCCAGCTCACCAGCGGGGAGGCGGAACAATGAGCAGTTCTTC
TRBV19	once	TRBD1	TRBJ1-1	CAIKRDRNTEAFF	TGTGCCATTAAAAGGGACAGGAACACTGAAGCTTTCTTT
TRBV6-1	once	NA	TRBJ1-6	CASTSESSYNSPLHF	TGTGCCAGCACGTCCGAAAGCTCCTATAATTCACCCCTCCACTTT
TRBV7-3	NA	NA	TRBJ2-5	CASSLEPWDVGETQYF	TGTGCCAGTAGCTTAGAGCCTTGGGATGTGGGGGAGACCCAGTACTTC
TRBV19	NA	NA	TRBJ1-4	CASTTPRGSSEKLFF	TGTGCCAGTACTACCCCTAGGGGTTCTAGCGAAAAACTGTTTTTT
TRBV19	NA	TRBD1	TRBJ1-5	CAGGQGAGRPQHF	TGTGCCGGAGGACAGGGGGCAGGAAGGCCCCAGCATTTT
TRBV5-1	NA	NA	TRBJ1-3	CASSLTAGNSGNTIYF	TGCGCCAGCAGCTTGACCGCAGGGAACTCTGGAAACACCATATATTTT
TRBV7-2	NA	NA	TRBJ2-2	CASSLEAWGAANTGELFF	TGTGCCAGCAGCTTAGAAGCCTGGGGGGCCGCGAACACCGGGGAGCTGTTTTTT
TRBV25-1	NA	TRBD2	TRBJ2-3	CASSELRLAGGNTQYF	TGTGCCAGCAGTGAATTGCGGCTAGCGGGAGGCAATACGCAGTATTTT
TRBV29-1	NA	NA	TRBJ1-2	CSVESNYGYTF	TGCAGCGTTGAATCCAACTATGGCTACACCTTC
TRBV5-4	NA	TRBD2	TRBJ2-5	CASSLRLAGVETQYF	TGTGCCAGCAGCCTGAGACTAGCGGGAGTTGAGACCCAGTACTTC
TRBV5-4	NA	TRBD2	TRBJ2-1	CASSLGASGSYDEQFF	TGTGCCAGCAGCTTGGGGGCTAGCGGGAGTTACGATGAGCAGTTCTTC
TRBV4-1	NA	NA	TRBJ1-2	CASSHQTGMADYGYTF	TGCGCCAGCAGCCACCAAACAGGGATGGCGGACTATGGCTACACCTTC
TRBV9	NA	NA	TRBJ1-3	CASDVGAIGNTIYF	TGTGCCAGCGACGTGGGGGCAATTGGAAACACCATATATTTT
TRBV5-1	NA	NA	TRBJ2-3	CASSLEGGPGDTDTQYF	TGCGCCAGCAGCTTGGAAGGTGGCCCGGGAGATACAGATACGCAGTATTTT
TRBV7-6	NA	NA	TRBJ1-3	CASSREPSSGNTIYF	TGTGCCAGCAGCCGTGAACCGAGCTCTGGAAACACCATATATTTT
TRBV30	NA	NA	TRBJ1-2	CAWRGAGAGGYTF	TGTGCCTGGAGGGGTGCGGGGGCAGGGGGCTACACCTTC
TRBV19	NA	NA	TRBJ2-7	CASKERPVSYEQYF	TGTGCCAGTAAGGAGCGGCCGGTTTCTTACGAGCAGTACTTC
TRBV30	once	NA	TRBJ2-7	CAWSVSDYEQYF	TGTGCCTGGAGTGTGTCAGACTACGAGCAGTACTTC
TRBV5-1	NA	TRBD1	TRBJ1-1	CASSNSQGARTEAFF	TGCGCCAGCAGTAATTCACAGGGGGCGCGAACTGAAGCTTTCTTT
TRBV18	NA	NA	TRBJ2-7	CASSPDSGSYEQYF	TGTGCCAGCTCACCAGACAGTGGGTCCTACGAGCAGTACTTC
TRBV2	few	NA	TRBJ1-5	CASRVSAGGQPQHF	TGTGCCAGCCGGGTCTCCGCGGGGGGCCAGCCCCAGCATTTT
TRBV7-9	NA	NA	TRBJ2-7	CASSNRRGAPSYEQYF	TGTGCCAGCAGTAATCGACGGGGGGCTCCCTCCTACGAGCAGTACTTC
TRBV19	NA	NA	TRBJ1-5	CASAATAGAKPQHF	TGTGCCAGTGCGGCCACCGCAGGGGCGAAGCCCCAGCATTTT
TRBV6-1	NA	NA	TRBJ1-3	CATSPYNSGNTIYF	TGTGCCACCTCCCCCTATAACTCTGGAAACACCATATATTTT
TRBV5-5	NA	NA	TRBJ2-7	CASGGTRGDEQYF	TGTGCCAGCGGGGGAACCCGAGGGGACGAGCAGTACTTC
TRBV5-6	NA	NA	TRBJ2-7	CASSTRTFSYEQYF	TGTGCCAGCAGCACGAGGACTTTCTCCTACGAGCAGTACTTC
TRBV27	NA	TRBD1	TRBJ2-4	CASSSPRTGGTGIQYF	TGTGCCAGCAGTTCCCCCAGGACAGGGGGGACCGGCATTCAGTACTTC
TRBV6-5	NA	NA	TRBJ1-1	CASSYSAQITEAFF	TGTGCCAGCAGTTACTCGGCACAGATCACTGAAGCTTTCTTT
TRBV25-1	NA	NA	TRBJ2-2	CASSGAGNTGELFF	TGTGCCAGCAGTGGAGCGGGGAACACCGGGGAGCTGTTTTTT
TRBV14	NA	TRBD2	TRBJ2-2	CASSPSSGNTGELFF	TGTGCCAGCAGCCCCTCTAGCGGGAACACCGGGGAGCTGTTTTTT
TRBV7-2	NA	TRBD1	TRBJ2-3	CASSLVRWGPGQGVDTQYF	TGTGCCAGCAGCTTAGTGAGATGGGGCCCGGGACAGGGAGTAGATACGCAGTATTTT
TRBV30	NA	TRBD1	TRBJ2-5	CALRTGRETQYF	TGTGCCCTACGGACAGGGAGAGAGACCCAGTACTTC
TRBV5-1	NA	NA	TRBJ2-5	CASSYGGRVETQYF	TGCGCCAGCAGCTACGGGGGCCGGGTGGAGACCCAGTACTTC
TRBV5-6	NA	NA	TRBJ1-2	CASSLGGREWANYGYTF	TGTGCCAGCAGCTTGGGTGGCAGGGAATGGGCGAACTATGGCTACACCTTC
TRBV5-6	NA	NA	TRBJ1-3	CASSLAAGNTIYF	TGTGCCAGCAGCTTGGCCGCCGGAAACACCATATATTTT
TRBV10-2	NA	TRBD1	TRBJ1-1	CASSEIWTGGGNEAFF	TGCGCCAGCAGTGAGATCTGGACAGGGGGAGGTAATGAAGCTTTCTTT
TRBV7-8	NA	NA	TRBJ2-2	CASSLGLGPSNTGELFF	TGTGCCAGCAGCTTAGGTCTGGGGCCATCGAACACCGGGGAGCTGTTTTTT
TRBV18	NA	TRBD1	TRBJ1-2	CASSGQGAQGYTF	TGTGCCAGCTCAGGACAGGGGGCGCAAGGCTACACCTTC